The 26 T cell receptor beta chains given below trace back to one sample, sequenced in a study of T-cell reconstitution after alpha-beta-depleted transplantation in children. A library of TCRbeta sequences, prepared with unique molecular identifiers, was generated. TCRdb used MiXCR to reprocess the PCR reads, holding one entry per CDR3 protein. Counted here are under 400,000 distinct CDR3 sequences, approximately 23% occurring once; the ten biggest clones make up about a tenth. The material was PBMCs, mostly from graft donor cells, obtained 180 days after TCRalphabeta/CD19-depleted stem cell transplant. Receptors originate from a male patient aged 10-17 years who had a stem cell transplant for acute lymphoblastic leukemia, so the T cells may come from the graft donor.

CDR3 sequence: CASSLGLRVEEKLFF. Written as DNA, the CDR3 is TGCGCCAGCAGCTTGGGGCTCAGGGTGGAAGAAAAACTGTTTTTT. V gene TRBV5-1 combines with J gene TRBJ1-4, with a tentative D call TRBD1 (5 bases). The V end was cut by 0 bases, the J end by 8 bases, with 14 bases between. The CDR3 covers 15 residues. Germline values: CDR1 SGHRS, CDR2 YFSETQ.

This clonotype was seen more than once but under ten times. The V call is TRBV6-4, the J call TRBJ2-7; TRBD2 agrees at 8 bases. There are 21 residues in the CDR3. With V trimmed by 0 bases and J by 0 bases, 19 bases remained unmatched. Germline V gene lookup returns CDR1 MRHNA and CDR2 SNTAGT. This chain's CDR3 is CASSDSTGAGVPDPSSYEQYF. CDR3 bases: TGTGCCAGCAGTGACTCGACGGGAGCGGGAGTGCCCGACCCGAGCTCCTACGAGCAGTACTTC.

About this clonotype itself: The junction departs from the called germline gene at one end, perhaps through a read error. The chain is built from TRBV5-1 and TRBJ2-1; maybe TRBD1 (6 bases). The germline CDR1 and CDR2 sequences are SGHRS and YFSETQ. This CDR3 is built from 13 residues. CDR3 sequence reads: CASSSNRDNEQFF. In DNA form, the CDR3 reads TGCGCCAGCAGCAGTAACAGGGACAATGAGCAGTTCTTT. The full variable domain, with the rest looked up from reference TRBV5-1 and TRBJ2-1, is KAGVTQTPRYLIKTRGQQVTLSCSPISGHRSVSWYQQTPGQGLQFLFEYFSETQRNKGNFPGRFSGRQFSNSRSEMNVSTLELGDSALYLCASSSNRDNEQFFGPGTRLTVL.

This rearrangement joins TRBV20-1 to TRBJ2-2; weak D call: TRBD2 (6 bases). Trimming stripped 6 bases from V and 5 bases from J, with 19 bases between. The germline gives CDR1 DFQATT, CDR2 SNEGSKA (reference sequence). The CDR3 runs 15 residues. The DNA of the CDR3 is TGCAGTGCAAGGGGTGGAATAGCGGTGACCGGGGAGCTGTTTTTT. Its translation: CSARGGIAVTGELFF.

The genes are TRBV11-2 and TRBJ1-1; 7 bases line up with TRBD1. The CDR3 runs 17 residues. V gave up 5 bases and J gave up 0 bases; unmatched junction bases: 12. Per the germline V gene, CDR1 is SGHAT and CDR2 is FQNNGV. As DNA, the CDR3 is TGTGCCAGCAGCCCGAGGGGGCCCACAGGTATGAACACTGAAGCTTTCTTT. The encoded protein is CASSPRGPTGMNTEAFF.

This chain uses TRBV27 with TRBJ2-7; the D gene is possibly TRBD2 (6 bases). V shed 6 bases and J shed 0 bases, with 15 bases lying between them. CDR3 length: 15 residues. Germline V lookup: CDR1 MNHEY, CDR2 SMNVEV (reference sequence). The CDR3 DNA is TGTGCCAGCAGGACCTTAGCGGCAAACTCCTACGAGCAGTACTTC. This codes for CASRTLAANSYEQYF.

The rearrangement joins TRBV12-3 or TRBV12-4 to TRBJ2-7; 11 bases are a match to TRBD2. The V segment lost 3 bases and the J segment 2 bases; nucleotides outside the gene matches: 3. The CDR3 totals 15 residues. In DNA form, the CDR3 reads TGTGCCAGCAGTTTTACTAGCGGGGGTCCCTACGAGCAGTACTTC. Its protein is CASSFTSGGPYEQYF.

The chain links TRBV9 to TRBJ1-3; D ambiguous. Per the germline V gene, CDR1 is SGDLS and CDR2 is YYNGEE. V dropped 0 bases and J dropped 0 bases, with 4 bases sitting between them. The CDR3 length is 14 residues. The CDR3 region has the DNA TGTGCCAGCAGCGTAGTGGACTCTGGAAACACCATATATTTT. It yields the protein CASSVVDSGNTIYF.

The chain employs TRBV12-3 or TRBV12-4 and TRBJ2-7, with D perhaps matching TRBD1 (6 bases). The V and J ends lost 5 bases and 4 bases respectively, with 15 bases between them. The CDR3 sequence is 14 residues long. The CDR3 region is CASSGDGQQYEQYF. The CDR3 nucleotides read TGTGCCAGCAGTGGGGACGGACAGCAATACGAGCAGTACTTC.

This CDR3 is CASSSAAPYNSPLHF. In DNA form, the CDR3 reads TGTGCCAGCAGTTCGGCGGCGCCCTATAATTCACCCCTCCACTTT. V is TRBV12-3 or TRBV12-4 and J is TRBJ1-6; no clear D. Trimming took off 4 bases at V and 2 bases at J, with 9 bases between the two ends. This CDR3 has 15 residues.

This clonotype was observed a handful of times. The chain carries TRBV10-1 and TRBJ2-7, with D perhaps TRBD1 or TRBD2 (6 bases each). V gave up 3 bases and J gave up 5 bases, with 14 bases separating them. CDR3 length: 14 residues. In germline, CDR1 is WNHNN, CDR2 SYGVQD (reference sequence). The CDR3 loop reads CASSDGGTRNEQYF. DNA for the CDR3: TGCGCCAGCAGTGATGGCGGGACAAGGAACGAGCAGTACTTC.

This clonotype was observed once. V is TRBV5-1 and J is TRBJ2-3, with a possible D match to TRBD2 (6 bases). Trimming cost V 0 bases and J 6 bases, with 11 bases left between them. Germline CDR1 reads SGHRS; CDR2 reads YFSETQ. The CDR3 has 14 residues. The CDR3 spells CASSLELAVDTQYF. DNA of the CDR3: TGCGCCAGCAGCTTGGAACTAGCTGTTGATACGCAGTATTTT.

This clonotype was picked up many times. Here the CDR3 DNA reads TGCGCCAGCAGTTCTCAGGGACCGGCGAACACTGAAGCTTTCTTT. It translates to CASSSQGPANTEAFF. V and J are TRBV5-1 and TRBJ1-1; D might be TRBD1 (5 bases). Trimming took off 5 bases at V and 1 base at J, with 15 bases between the two ends. Germline V gives CDR1 SGHRS, CDR2 YFSETQ. The CDR3 sequence is 15 residues long.

The J gene is TRBJ2-2, the V gene TRBV12-5; D might be TRBD2 (6 bases). The CDR3 totals 15 residues. Trimming took off 8 bases at V and 7 bases at J, with 20 bases between the two ends. Germline assignment: CDR1 LGHNT and CDR2 FRNRAP. CDR3 in DNA: TGTGCTAGTCAGGGACTTCTAGCATCGGGCGGGGAGCTGTTTTTT. Its translation is CASQGLLASGGELFF.

The chain has TRBV7-2 and TRBJ2-7; 10 positions agree with TRBD1. The CDR3 is 16 amino acids. Germline V CDR1 and CDR2: SGHTA, FQGNSA. V dropped 7 bases and J dropped 5; count of bases not matched to a gene: 14. The CDR3 spells CASTRITGTGVHEQYF. CDR3 nucleotides: TGTGCCAGCACCCGGATAACCGGGACAGGGGTCCACGAGCAGTACTTC.

This clonotype was found a few times. The V gene is TRBV4-1, the J gene TRBJ2-7, with D unclear. The V gene lost 3 bases and the J gene lost 0 bases, with 12 bases spanning the gap. The germline V gene has CDR1 MGHRA and CDR2 YSYEKL. The CDR3 has 15 residues. The chain's CDR3 is CASSHPRTYSYEQYF. The CDR3 DNA reads as TGCGCCAGCAGCCATCCCAGGACGTACTCCTACGAGCAGTACTTC.

This clonotype has only a few counts. V is TRBV5-5 and J is TRBJ2-1; D is unresolved. CDR3 length: 14 residues. Looked up from germline, CDR1 is SGHKS and CDR2 is YYEKEE (reference sequence). The V and J ends lost 4 bases and 4 bases respectively, with 12 bases between them. The CDR3 DNA sequence: TGTGCCAGCAGCCCGCGGCTAGTGTACAATGAGCAGTTCTTC. This gives the protein CASSPRLVYNEQFF.

The chain employs TRBV4-1 and TRBJ1-1; 7 bases line up with TRBD1. Per germline, CDR1 MGHRA and CDR2 YSYEKL. The V gene end was trimmed by 3 bases and the J gene end by 5 bases; junction bases not matched to a gene: 15. CDR3 length: 17 residues. The DNA for the CDR3 is TGCGCCAGCAGCCAGGCCCCCACAGGGGCCCGGGGAACTGAAGCTTTCTTT. Translated, it gives CASSQAPTGARGTEAFF.

This rearrangement joins TRBV7-7 to TRBJ2-5; D might be TRBD1 or TRBD2, each matching 6 bases. V shed 5 bases and J shed 7 bases, with 14 bases lying between them. Germline CDR1 is SSHAT and CDR2 is FNYEAQ (reference sequence). This CDR3 comprises 13 residues. The CDR3 region is CASSPRGDGTQYF. CDR3 bases: TGTGCCAGCAGCCCAAGGGGGGATGGGACCCAGTACTTC.

This clonotype was seen a handful of times. In nucleotides, the CDR3 is TGTGCCAGCAGCTCCAGGACTAGCGGGAGTGTTTTGGATGAAGAGACCCAGTACTTC. Protein sequence: CASSSRTSGSVLDEETQYF. The rearrangement links TRBV11-2 to TRBJ2-5, with 13 bases aligning to TRBD2. From germline, CDR1 is SGHAT and CDR2 FQNNGV. This CDR3 is 19 amino acids long. With 4 bases clipped from V and 3 bases from J, the junction kept 14 bases outside the gene matches.

The J gene is TRBJ2-4, the V gene TRBV9; D might be TRBD1 (6 bases). Trimming took 3 bases from V and 6 from J, leaving 13 bases between them. The CDR3 runs to 14 residues. Germline V gene lookup returns CDR1 SGDLS and CDR2 YYNGEE. CDR3 bases: TGTGCCAGCAGCGCAACAGGGCTCGCAAACATTCAGTACTTC. It encodes CASSATGLANIQYF.

CDR3 amino acids: CASSSLQSPYGYTF. CDR3 sequence (DNA): TGTGCCAGCAGCTCGCTACAGAGTCCCTATGGCTACACCTTC. The chain is built from TRBV11-2 and TRBJ1-2; D remains ambiguous. CDR1 is SGHAT, CDR2 FQNNGV, per germline. This CDR3 region has 14 residues. Trimming took off 4 bases at V and 4 bases at J, with 13 bases between the two ends.

This chain joins TRBV3-1 and TRBJ2-7, with D perhaps matching TRBD1 (5 bases). This CDR3 comprises 15 residues. V lost 1 base, J lost 4 bases, and 14 bases lay in between. Germline CDR1 is LGHDT and CDR2 is YNNKEL (reference sequence). The CDR3 sequence is CASSQGTLEFYEQYF. In DNA form, the CDR3 reads TGTGCCAGCAGCCAAGGGACACTCGAATTTTACGAGCAGTACTTC.

This chain connects TRBV5-1 to TRBJ2-3, with TRBD1 identical over 7 bases. CDR1 SGHRS and CDR2 YFSETQ come from the germline V gene. The CDR3 loop spans 17 amino acids. The V segment lost 4 bases and the J segment 4 bases; nucleotides outside the gene matches: 15. The DNA of the CDR3 is TGCGCCAGCAGCGGTTACAGGGGTACCGTCGGGTCAGATACGCAGTATTTT. Translating it yields CASSGYRGTVGSDTQYF.

This clonotype has at least ten counts. V is TRBV5-1 and J is TRBJ2-1; D might be TRBD2 (5 bases). V was shortened by 0 bases and J by 5 bases, with 6 bases between the two germline ends. The germline V gene has CDR1 SGHRS and CDR2 YFSETQ. The CDR3 extends over 13 amino acids. This chain's CDR3 is CASSLAADNEQFF. In DNA form, the CDR3 reads TGCGCCAGCAGCTTGGCAGCGGACAATGAGCAGTTCTTC.

The chain has TRBV6-1 and TRBJ2-1, with D perhaps assigned TRBD1 or TRBD2 (5 bases each). From germline, CDR1 is MNHNS and CDR2 SASEGT. This CDR3 contains 13 residues. With 8 bases removed from V and 3 bases from J, the gap between germline ends came to 11 bases. As DNA, the CDR3 is TGTGCCAGCCACGGGACCGACTACAATGAGCAGTTCTTC. Protein sequence: CASHGTDYNEQFF.